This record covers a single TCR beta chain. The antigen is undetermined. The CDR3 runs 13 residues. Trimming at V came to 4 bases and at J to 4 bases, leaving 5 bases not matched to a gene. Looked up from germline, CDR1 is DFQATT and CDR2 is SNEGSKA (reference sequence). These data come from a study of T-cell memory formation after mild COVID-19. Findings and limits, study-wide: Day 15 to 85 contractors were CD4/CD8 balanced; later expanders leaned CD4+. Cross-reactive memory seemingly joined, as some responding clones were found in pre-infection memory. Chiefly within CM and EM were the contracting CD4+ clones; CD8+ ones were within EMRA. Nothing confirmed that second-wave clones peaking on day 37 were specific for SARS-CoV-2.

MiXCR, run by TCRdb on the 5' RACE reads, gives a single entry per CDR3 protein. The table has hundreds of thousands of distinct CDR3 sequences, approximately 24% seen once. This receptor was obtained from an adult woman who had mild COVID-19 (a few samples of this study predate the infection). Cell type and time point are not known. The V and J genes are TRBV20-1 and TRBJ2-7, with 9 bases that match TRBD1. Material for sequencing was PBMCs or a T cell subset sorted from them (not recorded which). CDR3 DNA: TGCAGTGCTAAAAGGACAGGGGTTTACGAGCAGTACTTC. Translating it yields CSAKRTGVYEQYF.